The T cell receptor (beta chain) under discussion was sequenced for a study of cytomegalovirus exposure and HLA in healthy donors. With 60 Vbeta and 13 Jbeta primers, the PCR was carried out. TCRdb's table, derived via immunoSEQ multiplex PCR, lists solely in-frame clones and lacks some. The table has about 150,000 clones, about three fifths seen once; the top ten hold roughly 6.8%. Between the trimmed V and J ends, which lost 0 bases and 2 bases, there was a span of 11 bases. Per germline, CDR1 SGHTA and CDR2 FQGTGA. The CDR3 consists of 17 residues. As to this clone: The antigen is not known.

Study-level findings and limits: In vitro assays verified that three CMV-associated chains recognized CMV antigens specifically.

The sequenced sample was PBMCs. The TCR was taken from an older woman in good health and CMV-seropositive. This sequence joins TRBV7-3 and TRBJ2-6; D perhaps matches TRBD2 (6 bases). The CDR3 DNA reads as TGTGCCAGCAGCTTAACCAATCCGGGGGCTGGGGCCAACGTCCTGACTTTC. This codes for CASSLTNPGAGANVLTF.